A single sample is the source of the 3 T cell receptor beta chains below, sequenced in a study of T cell repertoires in cytomegalovirus infection. One entry per CDR3 protein results from TCRdb running MiXCR on the reads. The sample holds some 180,000 distinct CDR3 sequences, 8% to 10% seen once. Specimen: PBMCs. The receptors shown here come from a human donor in good health (CMV status not recorded). Some clones in this sample may be carry-over from other donors' samples.

This chain links TRBV10-3 with TRBJ2-7; TRBD2 matches at 8 bases. V was pared by 2 bases and J by 3 bases, with 3 bases of the junction left unmatched. The CDR3 has 14 amino acids. CDR1 and CDR2 (germline): ENHRY, SYGVKD. As DNA, the CDR3 is TGTGCCATCAGTGAGGCGGGAGGAAACTACGAGCAGTACTTC. It translates to CAISEAGGNYEQYF.

The table lists this clonotype with a few counts. The CDR3 loop reads CASSLNGQQYF. Written as DNA, the CDR3 is TGTGCCAGCAGCTTAAATGGGCAGCAGTACTTC. The chain links TRBV7-2 to TRBJ2-7; D uncertain. Germline lookup yields CDR1 SGHTA and CDR2 FQGNSA. Trimming shortened V by 2 bases and J by 8 bases, and 7 bases separated the two germline ends. The CDR3 is made up of 11 amino acids.

This clonotype came up many times. The chain joins TRBV28 to TRBJ2-1, with 11 nucleotides matching TRBD2. Germline V gives CDR1 MDHEN, CDR2 SYDVKM. The CDR3 consists of 15 residues. V gave up 8 bases and J gave up 13 bases; unmatched junction bases: 16. Here the CDR3 DNA reads TGTGCCAGCCGCAGCTACACCGGGACTAGCGGACGACAGTTCTTC. Translation: CASRSYTGTSGRQFF.